A selection of T cell receptor beta chains follows, all from one sample in a study of blood T cell repertoires in COVID-19. The data were produced by immunoSEQ multiplex PCR, yet TCRdb's version contains in-frame clones alone and is incomplete. This table has over 110,000 clones, 80% appearing once. What was sequenced was peripheral blood. The receptor set was obtained from a man aged 65 to 85 who had recovered from COVID-19. Each CDR3 is given with its conserved first and last residue. D genes are given only for firm matches. For some rows the clone size is stated as once, few or many, or as a class when expanded; others skip it.

NA	TRBV2	TRBJ2-7	NA	TGTGCCAGCAGGGGGGCTATCGAGCAGTACTTC	CASRGAIEQYF
NA	TRBV19	TRBJ2-2	TRBD2	TGTGCCAGTAGTGGAACGTGGGGGAGGGGAAACACCGGGGAGCTGTTTTTT	CASSGTWGRGNTGELFF
NA	TRBV6-1	TRBJ2-6	TRBD2	TGTGCCAGCAGTGACGGGGGGGTGGCAAACGTCCTGACTTTC	CASSDGGVANVLTF
NA	TRBV19	TRBJ1-5	NA	TGTGCCAGTAGTATTATGGGGCAGAGCAATCAGCCCCAGCATTTT	CASSIMGQSNQPQHF
NA	TRBV4-1	TRBJ2-5	NA	TGCGCCAGCAGCCAAGATCGCAGTGTGTGGGAGACCCAGTACTTC	CASSQDRSVWETQYF
NA	TRBV5-1	TRBJ1-1	NA	TGCGCCAGCAGCCCAAAATCGGGTGAAGCTTTCTTT	CASSPKSGEAFF
once	TRBV7-9	TRBJ2-7	TRBD2	TGTGCCAGCAGCCCAGGGACTAGGCTTGGATCGTACGAGCAGTACTTC	CASSPGTRLGSYEQYF
few	TRBV27	TRBJ1-5	TRBD1	TGTGCCAGCAGTCAGGGGGCCTATCAGCCCCAGCATTTT	CASSQGAYQPQHF
NA	TRBV19	TRBJ2-1	TRBD2	TGTGCCAGTAGCTCGCATCGGACTAGCCTTTTTATCAATGAGCAGTTCTTC	CASSSHRTSLFINEQFF
once	TRBV5-5	TRBJ2-3	NA	TGTGCCAGCAGCTTGGCCGACAGGGATACGCAGTATTTT	CASSLADRDTQYF
NA	TRBV12-5	TRBJ2-3	NA	TGTGCTAGTGGTTTGGGGACAGACACAGATACGCAGTATTTT	CASGLGTDTDTQYF
once	TRBV7-8	TRBJ2-5	NA	TGTGCCAGCAGCTTGGGGGCCGAGACCCAGTACTTC	CASSLGAETQYF
NA	TRBV12-5	TRBJ2-3	TRBD1	TGTGCTAGTGGTCCCCGTTACAGGGGGCTGTTGGGGACAGATACGCAGTATTTT	CASGPRYRGLLGTDTQYF
NA	TRBV5-1	TRBJ1-3	NA	TGCGCCAGCAGCTTGGATCGGGGGTCTGGAAACACCATATATTTT	CASSLDRGSGNTIYF
NA	TRBV5-5	TRBJ1-1	NA	TGTGCCAGCAGCTTGGATCCGGCGGGGATGAACACTGAAGCTTTCTTT	CASSLDPAGMNTEAFF
NA	TRBV20-1	TRBJ2-7	TRBD2	TGCAGTGCTAGTGCTAGCGGGAGTTACGAGCAGTACTTC	CSASASGSYEQYF
NA	TRBV14	TRBJ2-2	NA	TGTGCCAGCAGACAGGGTACCGGGGAGCTGTTTTTT	CASRQGTGELFF
NA	TRBV13	TRBJ1-1	NA	TGTGCCAGCAGCGGGGGCTTGAACACTGAAGCTTTCTTT	CASSGGLNTEAFF
NA	TRBV2	TRBJ2-7	TRBD1	TGTGCCAGCAGTGACCTGGTTGACAGGGGCGAGCAGTACTTC	CASSDLVDRGEQYF
once	TRBV4-1	TRBJ2-7	TRBD2	TGCGCCAGCAGCCAAGAGCGCTCTAGCGGGATTTACGAGCAGTACTTC	CASSQERSSGIYEQYF
NA	TRBV30	TRBJ2-1	TRBD1	TGTGCCTGGAGTTACCCCCGGGACAGGATGAACAATGAGCAGTTCTTC	CAWSYPRDRMNNEQFF
NA	TRBV19	TRBJ1-5	NA	TGTGCCAGTAGTATAGATACAGGTTTTTATCAGCCCCAGCATTTT	CASSIDTGFYQPQHF
NA	TRBV2	TRBJ1-2	NA	TGTGCCGTCCGGCAGGTTAACTATGGCTACACCTTC	CAVRQVNYGYTF
NA	TRBV2	TRBJ2-5	TRBD2	TGTGCCAGCAATCTGGGGAGGGTGAAGCTGGGGGAGACCCAGTACTTC	CASNLGRVKLGETQYF
NA	TRBV10-3	TRBJ2-7	NA	TGTGCCATCAGTCAGGGGCTAGCCGGCCAGCAGTACTTC	CAISQGLAGQQYF
NA	TRBV5-5	TRBJ2-1	TRBD2	TGTGCCAGCAGCACCCGGACTAGCGGGAGTAATGAGCAGTTCTTC	CASSTRTSGSNEQFF
NA	TRBV30	TRBJ2-1	TRBD2	TGTGCCTGGAGTGTTGGTCTCGGGAGGGAGGATGAGCAGTTCTTC	CAWSVGLGREDEQFF
NA	TRBV27	TRBJ1-2	NA	TGTGCCAGCAGTTTCTGGGGGCGCGAGGGTGGCTACACCTTC	CASSFWGREGGYTF
NA	TRBV2	TRBJ1-2	NA	TGTGCCAGCACCAGATGGGGGGGCTACGGCTACACCTTC	CASTRWGGYGYTF
NA	TRBV2	TRBJ2-1	TRBD1	TGTGCCAGCAGGGATAGGGGGCTACGGACCTACAATGAGCAGTTCTTC	CASRDRGLRTYNEQFF
NA	TRBV29-1	TRBJ1-2	NA	TGCAGCGTACCACAGGGTCGAGGTTATGGCTACACCTTC	CSVPQGRGYGYTF
NA	TRBV5-1	TRBJ2-2	NA	TGCGCCAGCAGCTTCCCGCCGGGGAACACCGGGGAGCTGTTTTTT	CASSFPPGNTGELFF
NA	TRBV10-3	TRBJ2-2	TRBD1	TGTGCCATCAGTCTCCCGGGACAGGGGGCGTACGGGGAGCTGTTTTTT	CAISLPGQGAYGELFF
NA	TRBV5-4	TRBJ2-5	TRBD1	TGTGCCAGCAGCTTGGCCGGACAGGGGGATCAAGAGACCCAGTACTTC	CASSLAGQGDQETQYF
NA	TRBV5-4	TRBJ2-4	TRBD2	TGTGCCAGCAGCTCGGGGGGCATTCAGTACTTC	CASSSGGIQYF
NA	TRBV7-2	TRBJ1-2	NA	TGTGCCAGCAGCTTATCGGCGGCTGCCCTCTATGGCTACACCTTC	CASSLSAAALYGYTF
few	TRBV7-8	TRBJ2-7	NA	TGTGCCAGCAGCTTAGGCAGTCCGGGACTCTCCTACGAGCAGTACTTC	CASSLGSPGLSYEQYF
NA	TRBV4-2	TRBJ2-7	TRBD2	TGTGCCAGCAGCCAACATATTAGCGGGACTAACCCCGAGCAGTACTTC	CASSQHISGTNPEQYF
NA	TRBV3-1/TRBV3-2	TRBJ2-1	NA	TGTGCCAGCAGCCAAGTTCCATTCAATGAGCAGTTCTTC	CASSQVPFNEQFF
NA	TRBV2	TRBJ2-1	NA	TGTGCCAGCAGTGTTGACGAGGGCTCCTACAATGAGCAGTTCTTC	CASSVDEGSYNEQFF
NA	TRBV19	TRBJ1-2	TRBD1	TGTGCCAGTAGTATAGGGGGTGCAGGGGGCCGGAATGGCTACACCTTC	CASSIGGAGGRNGYTF
medium-sized	TRBV30	TRBJ2-7	NA	TGTGCCTGGATGGGAGACCTAAGCTACGAGCAGTACTTC	CAWMGDLSYEQYF
NA	TRBV4-2	TRBJ1-2	NA	TGTGCCAGCAGCCAAGGTCAATGGGGGGAAGGCTATGGCTACACCTTC	CASSQGQWGEGYGYTF
NA	TRBV30	TRBJ2-2	TRBD2	TGTGCGTGGGGAGCGGGAGGGTACACCGGGGAGCTGTTTTTT	CAWGAGGYTGELFF
NA	TRBV4-3	TRBJ2-7	TRBD1	TGCGCCAGCAGCCAAGGGACAGGGGTACTCTACGAGCAGTACTTC	CASSQGTGVLYEQYF
NA	TRBV14	TRBJ2-2	NA	TGTGCCAGCAGCCTCTCAGGGTTCGACACCGGGGAGCTGTTTTTT	CASSLSGFDTGELFF